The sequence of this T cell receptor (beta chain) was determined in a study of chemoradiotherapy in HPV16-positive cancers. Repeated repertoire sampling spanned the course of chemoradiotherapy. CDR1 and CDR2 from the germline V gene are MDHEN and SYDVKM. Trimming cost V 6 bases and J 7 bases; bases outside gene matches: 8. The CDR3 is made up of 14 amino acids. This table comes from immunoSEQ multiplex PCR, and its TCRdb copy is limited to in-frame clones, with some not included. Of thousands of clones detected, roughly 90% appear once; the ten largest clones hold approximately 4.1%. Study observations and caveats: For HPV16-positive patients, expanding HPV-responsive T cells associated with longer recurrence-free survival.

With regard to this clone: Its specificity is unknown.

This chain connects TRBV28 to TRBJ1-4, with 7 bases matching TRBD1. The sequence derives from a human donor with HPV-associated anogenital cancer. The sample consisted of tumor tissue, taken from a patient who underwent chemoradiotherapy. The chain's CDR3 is CASRPTGILEKLFF. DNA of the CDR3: TGTGCCAGCAGACCGACAGGGATCCTTGAAAAACTGTTTTTT. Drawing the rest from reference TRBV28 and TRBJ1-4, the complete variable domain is DVKVTQSSRYLVKRTGEKVFLECVQDMDHENMFWYRQDPGLGLRLIYFSYDVKMKEKGDIPEGYSVSREKKERFSLILESASTNQTSMYLCASRPTGILEKLFFGSGTQLSVL.